Below, 18 T cell receptor beta chains from the same sample are listed, as sequenced in a study of T cells in Graves' hyperthyroidism and ophthalmopathy (dated by TCRdb to about 2019). Library preparation employed multiplex PCR. Reads for this sample came from an Illumina HiSeq 2000. TCR beta CDR3 regions were amplified from RNA transcripts. A first-round RT-PCR of the TCR CDR3 used the HTBI primer set with the Qiagen OneStep RT-PCR kit. TCRdb reprocessing: public reads trimmed at Q25 with fastp, clones called with MiXCR, in-frame beta chains kept. Rows matching on CDR3 protein sequence are summarized as one entry with the most common DNA and genes. This sample is represented by around 300,000 distinct CDR3 sequences; around a quarter of them were singletons. The top ten constitute 25% to 30% of the sample. Sequenced input: blood. All receptors come from a man aged 40-55 years with Graves' hyperthyroidism that later progressed to Graves' ophthalmopathy.

This clonotype showed up many times. This CDR3 is missing its conserved last phenylalanine or tryptophan, likely due to a read error. V gene TRBV7-8 combines with J gene TRBJ2-7; D not resolved. V was trimmed by 5 bases and J by 1 base, leaving 9 bases between them. This CDR3 comprises 13 residues. In germline, CDR1 is SGHVS, CDR2 FQNEAQ. This CDR3 reads CASSNRLSYEQYS. Written as DNA, the CDR3 is TGTGCCAGCAGCAATCGACTTTCCTACGAGCAGTACTCC.

The rearrangement uses TRBV7-3 and TRBJ2-5, with 7 bases identical to TRBD2. This CDR3 contains 16 residues. CDR1 and CDR2 from the germline V gene are SGHTA and FQGTGA. J lost 2 bases, V lost 1 base, and 7 bases had no gene match. The CDR3 bases are TGTGCCAGCAGCTTAAGCGGACTAGGCGGACAAGAGACCCAGTACTTC. Its protein is CASSLSGLGGQETQYF.

This sequence joins TRBV5-1 and TRBJ1-5; TRBD1 matches at 8 bases. CDR1 is SGHRS and CDR2 is YFSETQ in the germline V gene. The length of the CDR3 is 14 residues. V shed 0 bases, J shed 7 bases, and the junction held 3 bases outside the gene matches. The CDR3 DNA reads TGCGCCAGCAGCTTGGGGACAGGGTGGCAGCCCCAGCATTTT. Translated: CASSLGTGWQPQHF.

The sample holds many counts of this clonotype. J is TRBJ1-1 and V is TRBV24-1; 7 nucleotides match TRBD1. The V gene's germline CDR1 is KGHDR and CDR2 SFDVKD. The CDR3 loop spans 13 amino acids. After removal of 7 bases from V and 3 bases from J, the junction contained 4 bases not matched to a gene. CDR3 sequence (DNA): TGTGCCACCAGAGGGGGACAGCACACTGAAGCTTTCTTT. Protein: CATRGGQHTEAFF.

This clonotype was observed at least ten times. J is TRBJ1-2 and V is TRBV19; no reliable D call. This CDR3 is 12 amino acids long. Germline CDR1 reads LNHDA; CDR2 reads SQIVND (reference sequence). V was shortened by 4 bases and J by 2 bases, with 5 bases between the two germline ends. CDR3 in DNA: TGTGCCAGTAGTAAGGCAAACTATGGCTACACCTTC. It translates to CASSKANYGYTF.

This clonotype has a count of ten or more. The chain is built from TRBV6-2 or TRBV6-3 and TRBJ2-7; D may be TRBD2 (5 bases). Germline V gene data show CDR1 as MNHEY and CDR2 as SVGEGT. The CDR3 extends over 15 amino acids. V was clipped by 0 bases and J by 4 bases, with 13 bases between them. The CDR3: CASSYSPTTQYEQYF. CDR3 nucleotide sequence: TGTGCCAGCAGTTACTCCCCGACTACACAATACGAGCAGTACTTC.

This clonotype was detected ten times or more. The chain's CDR3 is CASRWTSGSPSTGELFF. The CDR3 coding sequence is TGCGCCAGCAGGTGGACTAGCGGGAGCCCTAGCACCGGGGAGCTGTTTTTT. The chain couples TRBV10-2 to TRBJ2-2; TRBD2 matches 13 bases. Losses at the gene ends were 6 bases for V and 4 bases for J; bases not matched to a gene: 8. Germline V CDR1 and CDR2: WSHSY, SAAADI. There are 17 residues in the CDR3.

In this sample, this clonotype turned up many times. CDR3 residues: CASSRGENTEAFF. The CDR3 nucleotides are TGTGCCAGCTCTAGAGGGGAGAACACTGAAGCTTTCTTT. This chain joins TRBV6-1 and TRBJ1-1; D might be TRBD1 (5 bases). CDR1 and CDR2 from the germline V gene are MNHNS and SASEGT. V lost 8 bases and J 1 base, leaving 11 bases between the germline ends. The CDR3 is 13 residues long.

The table lists this clonotype with many counts. The chain's CDR3 is CSARVYSYDGTQYF. DNA of the CDR3: TGCAGTGCTAGAGTTTACAGCTACGATGGGACCCAGTACTTC. This chain joins TRBV20-1 and TRBJ2-5, with D unresolved. The germline V gene has CDR1 DFQATT and CDR2 SNEGSKA (reference sequence). The CDR3 runs 14 residues. V lost 1 base to trimming and J lost 7 bases, with 16 bases between them.

This clonotype was seen a handful of times. This chain connects TRBV7-2 to TRBJ2-6, with D hard to call. V was pared by 4 bases and J by 1 base, with 14 bases between. The CDR3 sequence is 17 residues long. Germline assignment: CDR1 SGHTA and CDR2 FQGNSA. The DNA of the CDR3 is TGTGCCAGCAGCTCGTCGGCTACGCTGTCTGGGGCCAACGTCCTGACTTTC. Protein: CASSSSATLSGANVLTF.

This clonotype was observed many times. The chain couples TRBV19 to TRBJ1-6; D ambiguous. CDR3 length equals 15 residues. V lost 0 bases and J lost 7, with 10 bases in between. Germline values: CDR1 LNHDA, CDR2 SQIVND (reference sequence). CDR3: CASSIEPGKNSPLHF. The CDR3 region has the DNA TGTGCCAGTAGTATAGAACCGGGCAAGAATTCACCCCTCCACTTT.

This clonotype came up many times. The chain carries TRBV18 and TRBJ2-7; perhaps D is TRBD1 or TRBD2 (5 bases each). The CDR3 is 14 residues long. Germline loops: CDR1 KGHSH, CDR2 LQKENI. Trimming cost V 5 bases and J 4 bases, with 15 bases left between them. In nucleotides, the CDR3 is TGTGCCAGCTCAATCGGGACGAAGCAGTACGAGCAGTACTTC. Protein: CASSIGTKQYEQYF.

This clonotype was observed many times. The chain employs TRBV19 and TRBJ1-3; D is perhaps TRBD1 (6 bases). The CDR3 is 15 residues long. Germline V CDR1 and CDR2: LNHDA, SQIVND (reference sequence). Trimming removed 7 bases from V and 1 base from J, with 14 bases in between. CDR3 region: CASTWQGLSGNTIYF. As DNA, the CDR3 is TGTGCCAGTACTTGGCAGGGGCTTTCTGGAAACACCATATATTTT.

In the case of this clonotype: A read error may account for a junction end that differs from germline. This rearrangement joins TRBV12-3 or TRBV12-4 to TRBJ1-1; 8 nucleotides agree with TRBD1. The CDR3 totals 15 residues. DNA for the CDR3: TGTGCCACCAGTGATGACAGGGGAGGAAACACTGAAGCTTTCTTT. Its translation: CATSDDRGGNTEAFF.

The chain recombines TRBV15 with TRBJ1-1; TRBD1 matches at 7 bases. Germline CDR1 reads LNHNV; CDR2 reads YYDKDF (reference sequence). J was trimmed by 4 bases and V by 6 bases; bases with no gene match: 14. The CDR3 is 16 amino acids. CDR3: CATRTDRDELSTEAFF. As DNA, the CDR3 is TGTGCCACCAGAACCGACAGGGATGAACTAAGCACTGAAGCTTTCTTT.

In this sample, this clonotype turned up many times. This chain connects TRBV11-2 to TRBJ1-3, with a tentative D call TRBD1 (6 bases). With 4 bases removed from V and 0 bases from J, the gap between germline ends came to 16 bases. Per the germline V gene, CDR1 is SGHAT and CDR2 is FQNNGV. CDR3 length equals 17 residues. In DNA form, the CDR3 reads TGTGCCAGCAGCTGGAACCAGGGGAGATTCTCTGGAAACACCATATATTTT. This gives the protein CASSWNQGRFSGNTIYF.

V is TRBV6-1 and J is TRBJ2-7; 10 nucleotides align to TRBD1. From germline, CDR1 is MNHNS and CDR2 SASEGT. Germline trimming cut 1 base from V and 3 bases from J; bases unmatched to any gene: 0. The CDR3 contains 14 residues. Written as DNA, the CDR3 is TGTGCCAGCAGTGAAGGGACAGGGGGCTACGAGCAGTACTTC. It translates to CASSEGTGGYEQYF.

This clonotype was picked up many times. V gene TRBV5-5 combines with J gene TRBJ2-7; D is ambiguous. Trimming took 0 bases from V and 4 from J, leaving 5 bases between them. The CDR3 contains 12 residues. CDR1 SGHKS and CDR2 YYEKEE come from the germline V gene (reference sequence). The CDR3 DNA reads TGTGCCAGCAGCTTGGCCCAATACGAGCAGTACTTC. Protein product: CASSLAQYEQYF.